Shown below are 8 T cell receptor beta chains from a single sample sequenced in a study of cytotoxic CD8 clonotypes in ibrutinib-treated CLL. Here immunoSEQ multiplex PCR was the method, and the copy in TCRdb shows in-frame clones only, minus some. The table has some 140,000 clones, 70% to 80% seen once; the top ten hold roughly 13%. The material was PBMCs, obtained after 12 months of ibrutinib treatment. The receptor set was obtained from a human donor with chronic lymphocytic leukemia.

The chain is built from TRBV19 and TRBJ1-5, with 9 bases matching TRBD1. Germline loops: CDR1 LNHDA, CDR2 SQIVND (reference sequence). With V trimmed by 3 bases and J by 4 bases, 4 bases remained unmatched. The length of the CDR3 is 15 residues. Here the CDR3 reads CASSMAGQGNQPQHF. In nucleotides, the CDR3 is TGTGCCAGTAGTATGGCCGGACAGGGGAATCAGCCCCAGCATTTT.

This chain joins TRBV29-1 and TRBJ1-4, with 7 bases fitting TRBD1. The germline V gene has CDR1 SQVTM and CDR2 ANQGSEA. V gave up 4 bases and J gave up 4 bases; unmatched junction bases: 3. The CDR3 extends over 13 amino acids. The CDR3 loop is CSVVGTVNEKLFF. CDR3 in DNA: TGCAGCGTTGTGGGGACAGTTAATGAAAAACTGTTTTTT.

The genes are TRBV19 and TRBJ2-1; TRBD2 matches 15 bases. V trimming: 6 bases; J trimming: 6 bases; junction bases outside the gene matches: 6. Germline CDR1 LNHDA, CDR2 SQIVND (reference sequence). The CDR3 has 16 amino acids. CDR3 coding DNA: TGTGCCAGTAGCGGACTAGCGGGAGGGGTAGGCAATGAGCAGTTCTTC. The encoded protein is CASSGLAGGVGNEQFF.

The J gene is TRBJ2-1, the V gene TRBV13; TRBD1 matches at 7 bases. V gave up 2 bases and J gave up 8 bases; unmatched junction bases: 6. Germline assignment: CDR1 PRHDT and CDR2 FYEKMQ (reference sequence). The CDR3 extends over 14 amino acids. CDR3: CASSLTLGGDEQFF. CDR3 DNA: TGTGCCAGCAGCTTAACCCTAGGGGGCGATGAGCAGTTCTTC.

The chain uses TRBV15 and TRBJ2-7; 8 positions match TRBD1. Germline V CDR1 and CDR2: LNHNV, YYDKDF (reference sequence). V was clipped by 5 bases and J by 1 base; unmatched bases: 4. The CDR3 spans 14 residues. The CDR3 nucleotides read TGTGCCACCAGCGCCGGGGACAGGTCCTACGAGCAGTACTTC. Encoded protein: CATSAGDRSYEQYF. Together with reference TRBV15 and TRBJ2-7, the CDR3 gives the full variable domain: DAMVIQNPRYQVTQFGKPVTLSCSQTLNHNVMYWYQQKSSQAPKLLFHYYDKDFNNEADTPDNFQSRRPNTSFCFLDIRSPGLGDTAMYLCATSAGDRSYEQYFGPGTRLTVT.

V is TRBV4-1 and J is TRBJ2-7, with 8 bases aligning to TRBD1. CDR1 is MGHRA and CDR2 is YSYEKL in the germline V gene. V dropped 4 bases and J dropped 5; count of bases not matched to a gene: 10. This CDR3 is 15 amino acids long. In DNA form, the CDR3 reads TGCGCCAGCAGCCCATACGGGACAGGACGTGACGAGCAGTACTTC. Translation: CASSPYGTGRDEQYF.

V is TRBV7-9 and J is TRBJ2-5; no clear D gene. The ends were cut back, 2 bases at V and 3 bases at J, with 10 bases in the middle. The CDR3 has 14 amino acids. Germline values: CDR1 SEHNR, CDR2 FQNEAQ (reference sequence). The CDR3 DNA sequence: TGTGCCAGCAGCTTAAAACCGAGCGAAGAGACCCAGTACTTC. Residues: CASSLKPSEETQYF.

The V call is TRBV6-6, the J call TRBJ2-1; 10 bases fit TRBD2. The germline V gene has CDR1 MNHNY and CDR2 SVGAGI (reference sequence). The CDR3 covers 15 residues. The ends lost 5 bases at V and 3 bases at J; junction bases unmatched: 4. The CDR3 DNA follows: TGTGCCAGCAGTGATAGGACTAGCGGCTACAATGAGCAGTTCTTC. It is translated as CASSDRTSGYNEQFF.